This TCR beta chain was sequenced in a study of tumor-infiltrating lymphocytes in primary liver carcinoma. Study-wide context: Patients, male and female, were 30 to 69 years old. Tissue type made little difference to sample yields of roughly 3.5 to 7.13 million productive TCRbeta reads.

From 500 to 600 ng of total RNA, TCR beta-specific cDNA was reverse-transcribed using a constant-region primer. What produced the TCR beta libraries was three nested multiplex PCR rounds using slightly modified ARM-PCR. Amplification in the first two PCR rounds was performed using TRBV1-TRBV30 forward primers and a C-beta reverse primer for around 11 cycles each. TCRdb processed the multiplex PCR reads anew with MiXCR; each CDR3 protein has one entry. The sample lists fewer than 150,000 distinct CDR3 sequences, about 68% occurring once. Points from the study as a whole: Only about 7-25% of top clones were detected in each of the five tumor regions.

Between about 20 and 30 mg of unsorted bulk tissue served as the source from which RNA and DNA were co-extracted. No patient had received treatment, and all had chronic HBV infection. The CDR3 has 15 residues. A note on this clonotype: The target antigen is unknown. One end of the junction varies from germline; a read error may be responsible.

The sample taken for sequencing was liver tumor tissue from sampling region 1. Subset: tumor region T1, superior pole. The sequence was obtained from an older woman with primary liver carcinoma and hepatitis B virus infection. V and J are TRBV12-3 or TRBV12-4 and TRBJ2-7; D assignment may be TRBD1 or TRBD2 (5 bases each). The CDR3 DNA sequence: TGTGCCAGCAGTCCTCGGGGCAGGGCCGTCGGCCGACCATATTTC. Protein sequence: CASSPRGRAVGRPYF.